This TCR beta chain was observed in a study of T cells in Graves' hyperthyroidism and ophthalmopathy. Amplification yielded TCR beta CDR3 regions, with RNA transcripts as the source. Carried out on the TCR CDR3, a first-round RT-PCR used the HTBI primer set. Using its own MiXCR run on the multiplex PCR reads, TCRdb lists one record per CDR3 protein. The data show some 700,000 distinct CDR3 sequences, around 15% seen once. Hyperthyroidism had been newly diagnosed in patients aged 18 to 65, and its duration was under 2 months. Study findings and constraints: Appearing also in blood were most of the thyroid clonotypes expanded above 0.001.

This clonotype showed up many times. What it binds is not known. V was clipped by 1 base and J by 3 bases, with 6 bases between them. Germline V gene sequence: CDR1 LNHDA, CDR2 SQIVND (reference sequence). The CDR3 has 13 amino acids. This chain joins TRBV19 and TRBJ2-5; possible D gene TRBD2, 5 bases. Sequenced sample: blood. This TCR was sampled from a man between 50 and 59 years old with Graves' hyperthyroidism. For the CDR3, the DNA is TGTGCCAGTAGTATAGCCGGGGAAGAGACCCAGTACTTC. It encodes CASSIAGEETQYF.